This TCR beta chain was sequenced during a study of blood T cell repertoires in COVID-19. In the study overall: Sites in the United States, Italy and Spain provided acute and convalescent COVID-19 samples. Sample material is recorded as cDNA or gDNA derived from T cells, B-cell-depleted T cells, or PBMCs.

Trimming pared 5 bases from V and 4 bases from J, leaving 26 bases between. CDR1 and CDR2 (germline): SGHTA, FQGNSA. The CDR3 is made up of 18 amino acids. Per the authors' pipeline: Estimates of nucleated cell counts were drawn from the amplification of reference gene primers. TCRdb's table, derived via immunoSEQ multiplex PCR, lists solely in-frame clones and lacks some. From that table come the V and J calls and clone size; the DNA was used to work out D and trimming. This table holds roughly 150,000 clones, 65% to 85% found once. The sequencing sample was made of peripheral blood. The TCR comes from a woman of 80 years or more with active or convalescent COVID-19. V and J are TRBV7-2 and TRBJ1-2; D remains ambiguous. The CDR3, as DNA: TGTGCCAGCAGCCTCCCTTTAGACTGGAGGGTTGAAGGCTATGGCTACACCTTC. Its translation: CASSLPLDWRVEGYGYTF.